This TCR beta chain was sequenced during a study of T cells expressing NK-cell markers. CDR1 and CDR2 from the germline V gene are SGHDT and YYEEEE. The CDR3 totals 13 residues. Each CDR3 protein gets one entry in TCRdb, which reprocessed the 5' RACE reads and gives no DNA. The sample totals roughly 350,000 distinct CDR3 sequences. This clonotype was obtained from a man aged 18-70 years in good health. The sample consisted of blood T cells: a sorted CD56 or NKG2C T cell subset, CD4+ or CD8+ T cells, or bulk PBMC T cells (not recorded which). The V gene is TRBV5-6, the J gene TRBJ2-3. The CDR3 region is CASSFIRTDTQYF. The entire variable domain, with the rest obtained from reference TRBV5-6 and TRBJ2-3, is as follows: DAGVTQSPTHLIKTRGQQVTLRCSPKSGHDTVSWYQQALGQGPQFIFQYYEEEERQRGNFPDRFSGHQFPNYSSELNVNALLLGDSALYLCASSFIRTDTQYFGPGTRLTVL.